The rows below give T cell receptor beta chains drawn from one sample of a study of neurological immune-mediated disorders. MiXCR was run by TCRdb on the 5' RACE reads, yielding one entry per CDR3 protein. The sample lists fewer than 90,000 distinct CDR3 sequences; 4% to 6% were seen once. Specimen: PBMCs. The receptors were sampled from a man between 18 and 29 years old with multiple sclerosis. Both conserved end residues are part of each CDR3. The order of the fields is V gene, J gene, clone size, D gene, CDR3 DNA, CDR3 protein. D genes are given only for firm matches. For some rows the clone size is stated as once, few or many, or as a class when expanded; others skip it.

V: TRBV6-6; J: TRBJ2-7; size: .; D: .; DNA: TGTGCCAGCAGTTACCTCGGGCTCTACGAGCAGTACTTC; CDR3: CASSYLGLYEQYF
V: TRBV7-2; J: TRBJ1-2; size: many; D: .; DNA: TGTGCCAGCAGCCCACAGGATAACCCAATATATGGCTACACCTTC; CDR3: CASSPQDNPIYGYTF
V: TRBV7-8; J: TRBJ2-7; size: few; D: .; DNA: TGTGCCAGCAGCACTTGGGACAACAAATACGAGCAGTACTTC; CDR3: CASSTWDNKYEQYF
V: TRBV5-1; J: TRBJ2-7; size: many; D: .; DNA: TGCGCCAGCAGCTTGGCGGCACAGAGCTACTACGAGCAGTACTTC; CDR3: CASSLAAQSYYEQYF
V: TRBV9; J: TRBJ2-3; size: many; D: .; DNA: TGTGCCAGCAGCTTCGAAGGAGACCCCACAGATACGCAGTATTTT; CDR3: CASSFEGDPTDTQYF
V: TRBV5-6; J: TRBJ2-1; size: many; D: .; DNA: TGTGCCAGCAGCTCCCCCCTAGGGCGTCCTTTCGACAATGAGCAGTTCTTC; CDR3: CASSSPLGRPFDNEQFF
V: TRBV7-2; J: TRBJ2-2; size: .; D: .; DNA: TGTGCCAGCAGCTTAGGGTCCGGGAGAATAGGGGAGCTGTTTTTT; CDR3: CASSLGSGRIGELFF
V: TRBV28; J: TRBJ1-1; size: many; D: .; DNA: TGTGCCAGCGGGTTGCGGGCCATGAACACTGAAGCTTTCTTT; CDR3: CASGLRAMNTEAFF
V: TRBV14; J: TRBJ2-1; size: many; D: TRBD2; DNA: TGTGCCAGCAGCCGGCTTAGCGGGAGGGCCTTAGAGCAGTTCTTC; CDR3: CASSRLSGRALEQFF
V: TRBV6-2/TRBV6-3; J: TRBJ2-4; size: many; D: .; DNA: TGTGCCAGCAATCTAGGGAACGCCAAAAACATTCAGTACTTC; CDR3: CASNLGNAKNIQYF
V: TRBV12-3/TRBV12-4; J: TRBJ1-1; size: many; D: TRBD1; DNA: TGTGCCAGCAGTGGGACAGTGGGCACTGAAGCTTTCTTT; CDR3: CASSGTVGTEAFF
V: TRBV20-1; J: TRBJ2-4; size: many; D: .; DNA: TGCAGTGCTTCCCTCCAGGGTACCAAAAACATTCAGTACTTC; CDR3: CSASLQGTKNIQYF
V: TRBV20-1; J: TRBJ2-7; size: many; D: TRBD2; DNA: TGCAGTGCTAGAGAAGGAAGCGGGAGGGCCTACGAGCAGTACTTC; CDR3: CSAREGSGRAYEQYF
V: TRBV20-1; J: TRBJ2-5; size: many; D: TRBD1; DNA: TGCAGTGCTAGAGATAGAGTCAGGGGGCAAAGAGAGACCCAGTACTTC; CDR3: CSARDRVRGQRETQYF
V: TRBV7-2; J: TRBJ1-1; size: .; D: .; DNA: TGTGCCAGCAGCCTAGTGAGTAGTCGGGCTGAAGCTTTCTTT; CDR3: CASSLVSSRAEAFF
V: TRBV7-6; J: TRBJ2-1; size: many; D: TRBD2; DNA: TGTGCCAGCAGCTTACAAGCGGGAGATCCCTACAATGAGCAGTTCTTC; CDR3: CASSLQAGDPYNEQFF
V: TRBV9; J: TRBJ2-6; size: many; D: .; DNA: TGTGCCAGCAGCGTATCCAGTACGGGGGCTGGGGCCAACGTCCTGACTTTC; CDR3: CASSVSSTGAGANVLTF
V: TRBV15; J: TRBJ2-1; size: many; D: .; DNA: TGTGCCACCAGCCAGACCTCCTACAATGAGCAGTTCTTC; CDR3: CATSQTSYNEQFF
V: TRBV4-2; J: TRBJ2-3; size: many; D: .; DNA: TGTGCCAGCAAAGACTCCCTGGAGACAGATACGCAGTATTTT; CDR3: CASKDSLETDTQYF
V: TRBV18; J: TRBJ2-3; size: .; D: TRBD1; DNA: TGTGCCAGCACAAAAAGGACAGGGTCTTCAGATACGCAGTATTTT; CDR3: CASTKRTGSSDTQYF
V: TRBV12-3/TRBV12-4; J: TRBJ2-7; size: many; D: .; DNA: TGTGCCAGCAGTCCCGGAGCTGAATACGACGAGCAGTACTTC; CDR3: CASSPGAEYDEQYF
V: TRBV28; J: TRBJ2-2; size: many; D: .; DNA: TGTGCCAGCAACTTGGCCCGAGGTTCAGCCGGGGAGCTGTTTTTT; CDR3: CASNLARGSAGELFF
V: TRBV5-1; J: TRBJ2-1; size: many; D: TRBD2; DNA: TGCGCCAGCAGCTTGGTTAGCGGGGGGGACAATGAGCAGTTCTTC; CDR3: CASSLVSGGDNEQFF